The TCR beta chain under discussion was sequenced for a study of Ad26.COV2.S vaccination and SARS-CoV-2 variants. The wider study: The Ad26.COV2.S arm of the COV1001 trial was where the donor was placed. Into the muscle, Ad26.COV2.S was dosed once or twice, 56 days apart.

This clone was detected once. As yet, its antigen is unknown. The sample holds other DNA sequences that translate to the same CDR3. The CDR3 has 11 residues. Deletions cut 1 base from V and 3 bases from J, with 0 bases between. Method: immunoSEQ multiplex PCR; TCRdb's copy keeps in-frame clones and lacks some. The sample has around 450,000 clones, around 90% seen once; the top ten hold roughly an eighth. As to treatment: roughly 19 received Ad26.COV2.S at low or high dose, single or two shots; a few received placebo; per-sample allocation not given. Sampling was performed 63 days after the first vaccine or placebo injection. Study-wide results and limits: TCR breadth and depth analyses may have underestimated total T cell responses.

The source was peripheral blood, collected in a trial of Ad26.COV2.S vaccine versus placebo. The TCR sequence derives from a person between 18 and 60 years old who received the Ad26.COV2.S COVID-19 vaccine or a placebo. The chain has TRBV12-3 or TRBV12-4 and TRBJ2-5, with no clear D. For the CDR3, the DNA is TGTGCCAGCAGTTTAGAAGAGACCCAGTACTTC. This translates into CASSLEETQYF.